This T cell receptor beta chain was profiled in a study of CD8 T cells in Susac syndrome. Overall study results and limits: As the study acknowledged, the number of individuals who were part of its TCR sequencing and HLA analysis was relatively small.

The CDR3 consists of 13 residues. V was pared by 3 bases and J by 1 base, with 9 bases between. In germline, CDR1 is GTSNPN, CDR2 SVGIG (reference sequence). With regard to this clonotype: Its antigen is unknown.

The authors reverse transcribed roughly 0.5 to 1 ug RNA with random hexamers. One entry per CDR3 protein, called by TCRdb with MiXCR from the immunoSEQ multiplex PCR reads. The repertoire holds some 300,000 distinct CDR3 sequences, roughly 85% seen once, with approximately 0.12% in the top ten. The sequenced sample was CD8+ T cells from PBMCs. The chain combines TRBV30 with TRBJ1-1, with no clear D. The receptor comes from a human donor with multiple sclerosis. The CDR3 loop reads CAWSLIRNTEAFF. The CDR3 nucleotides are TGTGCCTGGAGCCTGATCAGGAACACTGAAGCTTTCTTT.